A single T cell receptor beta chain is shown here with its context. Its antigen is unknown. These data originate in a study of T cells in narcolepsy. On the study more broadly: Enrolled donors included narcolepsy type 1 or type 2 patients and healthy controls. Findings and caveats of the study: Comparing one patient's CSF and blood CD4+ clonotypes highlighted HCRT- and TRIB2-specific autoreactive clonotypes. Reportedly, autoreactive clonotypes were serially detected in patients' blood but not controls'. Autoreactive clone sequences were missing from some blood memory CD4+ repertoires.

Repertoires were generated with immunoSEQ multiplex PCR, while TCRdb's copy carries only in-frame clones and drops some. The data contain tens of thousands of clones, 55% to 80% of them singletons. The source of this sequence is a human donor in good health. The source material was memory (CD45RA-) CD4+ T cells from blood.

CDR3 bases: TGTGCCAGCAGCTTAGTAGGCGCCAATGAGCAGTTCTTC. Protein sequence: CASSLVGANEQFF. The V and J genes are TRBV11-3 and TRBJ2-1; no reliable D call. CDR1 is SGHNT, CDR2 YENEEA, per germline. Trimming removed 1 base from V and 6 bases from J, with 7 bases in between. The length of the CDR3 is 13 residues.